This T cell receptor beta chain was recovered during a study of CD8 T cells in Susac syndrome. Sequencing of TCR beta covered CD8+ and CD4+ T cells obtained from blood. TEMRA cells underwent FACS enrichment and CD8+ and CD4+ T cells underwent negative isolation. The CDR3 has 17 amino acids. V was cut by 6 bases and J by 0 bases, with 18 bases left in between. The germline V gene has CDR1 SEHNR and CDR2 FQNEAQ (reference sequence). Whole-study findings and limits: It was acknowledged in the study that its TCR sequencing and HLA analysis involved a relatively small number of individuals.

As concerns this clonotype: Its antigen is not identified.

With random hexamers, roughly 0.45 to 1 ug RNA was reverse transcribed. By means of immunoSEQ multiplex PCR, TCR beta CDR3 spanning 54 Vbeta and 13 Jbeta underwent amplification. TCRdb independently ran MiXCR on the immunoSEQ multiplex PCR reads; one entry per CDR3 protein. This repertoire shows roughly 140,000 distinct CDR3 sequences, about 94% found once; its top ten account for roughly 0.27%. The V gene is TRBV7-9, the J gene TRBJ2-4; the D is unclear. Sequencing was performed on CD8+ T cells from PBMCs. This receptor was taken from a human donor in good health. CDR3 loop: CASSSTSGDLAKNIQYF. CDR3 coding DNA: TGTGCCAGCAGTTCTACCTCAGGCGACCTAGCCAAAAACATTCAGTACTTC.